This T cell receptor (beta chain) was recorded in a study of CD8 T cells in ankylosing spondylitis. This clonotype was counted only a few times. Its antigen is currently unknown. Broader study findings: A TCR beta motif of under 10 highly homologous variants seemed to mark ankylosing spondylitis blood.

It was by quantitative 5'-RACE with molecular barcodes that TCR beta libraries were made. MiXCR, applied by TCRdb to the 5' RACE reads, yields one record per CDR3 protein. Among hundreds of thousands of distinct CDR3 sequences, about 10% were seen once, and the ten largest hold roughly 0.51%. Between the trimmed V and J ends, which lost 3 bases and 4 bases, there was a span of 24 bases. Germline assignment: CDR1 DFQATT and CDR2 SNEGSKA (reference sequence). This CDR3 is 17 amino acids long. Material: blood, either unsorted or a sorted T cell fraction (not recorded which). The chain recombines TRBV20-1 with TRBJ1-2; the D gene is possibly TRBD1 (5 bases). This clonotype was sampled from a male donor with ankylosing spondylitis. The chain's CDR3 is CSARTSGGVASIYGYTF. For the CDR3, the DNA is TGCAGTGCTAGGACCTCGGGAGGGGTCGCGTCGATCTATGGCTACACCTTC.